Below, 15 T cell receptor beta chains from the same sample are listed, as sequenced in a study of T cells expressing NK-cell markers. TCRdb processed the 5' RACE reads again and assigns one entry to each CDR3 protein, with no DNA. This listing includes fewer than 550,000 distinct CDR3 sequences. The specimen sequenced was blood T cells: a sorted CD56 or NKG2C T cell subset, CD4+ or CD8+ T cells, or bulk PBMC T cells (not recorded which). The receptors were sampled from a woman between 45 and 60 years old in good health.

The V gene is TRBV7-9, the J gene TRBJ2-4. Germline CDR1 reads SEHNR; CDR2 reads FQNEAQ (reference sequence). The CDR3 sequence is 13 residues long. The chain's CDR3 is CASSLGPENIQYF.

This sequence joins TRBV29-1 and TRBJ2-7. Germline assignment: CDR1 SQVTM and CDR2 ANQGSEA. The CDR3 is made up of 13 amino acids. The CDR3 is CSVAKRLAYEQYF.

This chain links TRBV11-2 with TRBJ2-5; TCRdb outputs TRBD2, but without DNA this stays unchecked. The germline CDR1 and CDR2 sequences are SGHAT and FQNNGV. This CDR3 contains 15 residues. This chain's CDR3 is CASSARLAVQETQYF.

The rearrangement joins TRBV6-5 to TRBJ2-1; TCRdb selects TRBD1, and the lack of DNA leaves this call unchecked. Germline CDR1 reads MNHEY; CDR2 reads SVGAGI. This CDR3 has 14 amino acids. The CDR3: CASFLNPGAVEQFF.

The chain couples TRBV4-2 to TRBJ1-1. This CDR3 is 15 amino acids long. CDR1 and CDR2 from the germline V gene are LGHNA and YNFKEQ. CDR3 residues: CASSQDGSGATEAFF.

This chain uses TRBV6-6 with TRBJ1-1. Germline V gives CDR1 MNHNY, CDR2 SVGAGI (reference sequence). This CDR3 is 15 amino acids long. The CDR3 region is CASSQERAVRTEAFF.

This chain links TRBV5-5 with TRBJ2-3; TCRdb's D call, TRBD1, is unchecked because there is no DNA. Germline lookup yields CDR1 SGHKS and CDR2 YYEKEE (reference sequence). The CDR3 is 16 amino acids. The CDR3 spells CASSPSGTAHTDTQYF.

This rearrangement joins TRBV7-3 to TRBJ2-2; absent DNA, TCRdb's TRBD1 call cannot be checked. The germline CDR1 and CDR2 sequences are SGHTA and FQGTGA. The CDR3 totals 14 residues. CDR3 sequence reads: CASSPRPTAGELFF.

This rearrangement joins TRBV5-6 to TRBJ2-1; TCRdb's D call, TRBD1, is unchecked because there is no DNA. Germline V gene data show CDR1 as SGHDT and CDR2 as YYEEEE. This CDR3 is built from 14 residues. This CDR3 reads CASSPRPIGNEQFF.

The chain has TRBV27 and TRBJ2-1; TCRdb lists TRBD2, though no DNA is available to test this call. This CDR3 contains 15 residues. The V gene's germline CDR1 is MNHEY and CDR2 SMNVEV (reference sequence). The CDR3 protein is CATHARTSGTYEQFF.

The chain uses TRBV4-1 and TRBJ2-5; TCRdb picks TRBD2, but there is no DNA to check that call. This CDR3 is 15 amino acids long. Germline V gene data show CDR1 as MGHRA and CDR2 as YSYEKL. The CDR3 reads CASSQDRGLQETQYF.

The rearrangement uses TRBV2 and TRBJ2-7; TCRdb's D gene call, TRBD2, goes unchecked for lack of DNA. The germline gives CDR1 SNHLY, CDR2 FYNNEI. This CDR3 is built from 16 residues. The CDR3 sequence: CASSSGLAGASYEQYF.

The chain recombines TRBV29-1 with TRBJ2-1. Germline V lookup: CDR1 SQVTM, CDR2 ANQGSEA. CDR3 length equals 12 residues. This CDR3 reads CSVLDLEDEQFF.

The chain links TRBV7-3 to TRBJ1-1; TCRdb gives TRBD1 as the D gene, but with no DNA this cannot be confirmed. Per germline, CDR1 SGHTA and CDR2 FQGTGA. The CDR3 totals 15 residues. The CDR3 region is CASSLKGYGNTEAFF.

The rearrangement links TRBV4-1 to TRBJ1-1; there is no DNA to check the TCRdb D call of TRBD1. This CDR3 comprises 16 residues. Germline-derived CDR1 and CDR2 are MGHRA and YSYEKL. The CDR3 here is CASSPAGTGKNTEAFF.